Below are 25 T cell receptor beta chains sequenced from a single sample in a study of beta chain features in type 1 diabetes. Study-wide points: Within each of all four CD4+ subsets, Type 1 diabetes patients had TCRB CDR3s that were moderately but significantly shorter.

Every bit of the isolated RNA underwent reverse transcription, so sequencing read expressed TCRB transcripts. Here immunoSEQ multiplex PCR was the method, and the copy in TCRdb shows in-frame clones only, minus some. This repertoire shows hundreds of thousands of clones, around an eighth found once; its top ten account for 0.02% to 0.025%. These receptors' antigens are unknown. The sequenced sample consisted of naive CD4+ T cells from blood. The receptors come from a young man with type 1 diabetes.

The sample holds a few counts of this clone. The V and J genes are TRBV10-3 and TRBJ1-4; possible D gene TRBD1, 5 bases. V lost 6 bases, J lost 10 bases, and 12 bases lay in between. The CDR3 consists of 12 residues. The V gene's germline CDR1 is ENHRY and CDR2 SYGVKD. Here the CDR3 reads CAIRAGTSKLFF. The CDR3 bases are TGTGCCATCAGGGCTGGGACGTCAAAACTGTTTTTT.

This clone was observed a few times. The chain recombines TRBV9 with TRBJ2-3; D may match TRBD1 or TRBD2 (5 bases each). This CDR3 has 15 amino acids. CDR1 and CDR2 from the germline V gene are SGDLS and YYNGEE. The V gene lost 3 bases and the J gene lost 0 bases, with 11 bases spanning the gap. CDR3 sequence (DNA): TGTGCCAGCAGCGCGGCTGGGGACAGCACAGATACGCAGTATTTT. This codes for CASSAAGDSTDTQYF.

The rearrangement joins TRBV15 to TRBJ2-3, with 8 nucleotides matching TRBD1. V lost 1 base, J lost 3 bases, and 6 bases stayed unmatched. The CDR3 is 16 amino acids. Germline V gene sequence: CDR1 LNHNV, CDR2 YYDKDF (reference sequence). CDR3 sequence (DNA): TGTGCCACCAGCAGAGGTGGACAGGGTGGAACAGATACGCAGTATTTT. Translating it yields CATSRGGQGGTDTQYF. Filled out from reference TRBV15 and TRBJ2-3, the complete variable domain reads DAMVIQNPRYQVTQFGKPVTLSCSQTLNHNVMYWYQQKSSQAPKLLFHYYDKDFNNEADTPDNFQSRRPNTSFCFLDIRSPGLGDTAMYLCATSRGGQGGTDTQYFGPGTRLTVL.

The chain uses TRBV14 and TRBJ2-1; D gene unclear. Trimming pared 1 base from V and 0 bases from J, leaving 10 bases between. The V gene's germline CDR1 is SGHDN and CDR2 FVKESK. This CDR3 comprises 16 residues. The CDR3 region is CASSQGLISSYNEQFF. The CDR3 DNA sequence: TGTGCCAGCAGCCAAGGACTGATAAGCTCCTACAATGAGCAGTTCTTC.

J is TRBJ2-6 and V is TRBV6-4, with TRBD1 matching over 10 bases. V trimming: 3 bases; J trimming: 3 bases; junction bases outside the gene matches: 8. The germline V gene has CDR1 MRHNA and CDR2 SNTAGT. The CDR3 consists of 18 residues. CDR3: CASSEWGQGFSGANVLTF. The CDR3 region has the DNA TGTGCCAGCAGTGAATGGGGACAGGGGTTCAGTGGGGCCAACGTCCTGACTTTC.

The table lists this clone with a few counts. The rearrangement links TRBV9 to TRBJ1-2; a weak D match, TRBD1 (5 bases). Germline values: CDR1 SGDLS, CDR2 YYNGEE. V lost 6 bases and J 4 bases, leaving 13 bases between the germline ends. This CDR3 is 13 amino acids long. The CDR3 DNA reads as TGTGCCAGCACGGGGCGGAACCGCTATGGCTACACCTTC. Amino acid sequence: CASTGRNRYGYTF. Combining the CDR3 with reference TRBV9 and TRBJ1-2 gives the whole variable domain DSGVTQTPKHLITATGQRVTLRCSPRSGDLSVYWYQQSLDQGLQFLIQYYNGEERAKGNILERFSAQQFPDLHSELNLSSLELGDSALYFCASTGRNRYGYTFGSGTRLTVV.

The chain combines TRBV5-1 with TRBJ2-3; 9 bases map to TRBD1. Germline-derived CDR1 and CDR2 are SGHRS and YFSETQ. The CDR3 contains 13 residues. The J segment lost 9 bases and the V segment lost 0 bases, leaving 2 bases of the junction unmatched. The CDR3 nucleotides are TGCGCCAGCAGCTTGGAGGACAGGGGCACGCAGTATTTT. This encodes CASSLEDRGTQYF.

This clone was counted between two and nine times. The chain has TRBV7-3 and TRBJ2-3; a weak D match, TRBD2 (6 bases). Germline values: CDR1 SGHTA, CDR2 FQGTGA. Between the trimmed V and J ends, which lost 4 bases and 3 bases, there was a span of 14 bases. The CDR3 spans 15 residues. CDR3 region: CASSSTSSGTDTQYF. DNA for the CDR3: TGTGCCAGCAGCTCGACTAGTTCTGGGACAGATACGCAGTATTTT.

The chain joins TRBV18 to TRBJ1-4; no clear D. This CDR3 has 12 residues. CDR1 and CDR2 from the germline V gene are KGHSH and LQKENI. V was shortened by 3 bases and J by 8 bases, with 7 bases between the two germline ends. DNA of the CDR3: TGTGCCAGCTCACCGGAAGGGGAAAAACTGTTTTTT. Translated: CASSPEGEKLFF.

The chain carries TRBV28 and TRBJ1-1; D unresolved. The CDR3 runs 11 residues. CDR1 is MDHEN and CDR2 is SYDVKM in the germline V gene. V was trimmed by 4 bases and J by 7 bases, leaving 7 bases between them. The CDR3 loop is CASSSTSEAFF. CDR3 sequence (DNA): TGTGCCAGCAGTTCCACGAGTGAAGCTTTCTTT. Full variable domain (outside the CDR3, taken from reference TRBV28 and TRBJ1-1): DVKVTQSSRYLVKRTGEKVFLECVQDMDHENMFWYRQDPGLGLRLIYFSYDVKMKEKGDIPEGYSVSREKKERFSLILESASTNQTSMYLCASSSTSEAFFGQGTRLTVV.

The J gene is TRBJ2-3, the V gene TRBV30; D is unclear. This CDR3 is 11 amino acids long. CDR1 and CDR2 (germline): GTSNPN, SVGIG (reference sequence). V lost 4 bases to trimming and J lost 4 bases, with 6 bases between them. The CDR3 sequence is CAWTSSDTQYF. DNA for the CDR3: TGTGCCTGGACAAGTTCAGATACGCAGTATTTT.

This clone was seen more than once but under ten times. At the DNA level, this CDR3 is encoded by other sequences in the same sample as well. The chain carries TRBV9 and TRBJ2-5; 8 positions match TRBD1. V shed 4 bases, J shed 4 bases, and the junction held 6 bases outside the gene matches. Germline CDR1 reads SGDLS; CDR2 reads YYNGEE. The CDR3 sequence is 14 residues long. For the CDR3, the DNA is TGTGCCAGCAGCCCGCGGACAGGGTTAGAGACCCAGTACTTC. Amino acids: CASSPRTGLETQYF.

The table lists this clone with a few counts. This rearrangement joins TRBV6-1 to TRBJ1-4; 7 bases align to TRBD1. Per germline, CDR1 MNHNS and CDR2 SASEGT. The CDR3 extends over 16 amino acids. The trim removed 2 bases at V and 4 bases at J, leaving 7 bases unmatched. The CDR3, as DNA: TGTGCCAGCAGTGAATATGGGACAGCCATTAATGAAAAACTGTTTTTT. Translated, it gives CASSEYGTAINEKLFF.

This clone was picked up a small number of times. This sequence joins TRBV2 and TRBJ1-1, with D hard to call. From germline, CDR1 is SNHLY and CDR2 FYNNEI. The V end lost 4 bases, the J end lost 7 bases, and 16 bases lay between the germline ends. The CDR3 spans 14 residues. DNA for the CDR3: TGTGCCAGCAGTGCTAGGTCTACCGCGATTGAAGCTTTCTTT. This encodes CASSARSTAIEAFF.

V and J are TRBV5-4 and TRBJ2-7; 11 bases map to TRBD1. Losses at the gene ends were 4 bases for V and 4 bases for J; bases not matched to a gene: 10. The CDR3 is 16 residues long. Germline lookup yields CDR1 SGHNT and CDR2 YYREEE (reference sequence). The CDR3 region has the DNA TGTGCCAGCAGCCGGGACAGGGGGTATGAGATATACGAGCAGTACTTC. Translation: CASSRDRGYEIYEQYF. Using reference TRBV5-4 and TRBJ2-7 for the parts outside the CDR3, the full variable domain is ETGVTQSPTHLIKTRGQQVTLRCSSQSGHNTVSWYQQALGQGPQFIFQYYREEENGRGNFPPRFSGLQFPNYSSELNVNALELDDSALYLCASSRDRGYEIYEQYFGPGTRLTVT.

In its sample, this clone was seen a few times. The chain is built from TRBV6-5 and TRBJ2-3; TRBD1 matches at 8 bases. In germline, CDR1 is MNHEY, CDR2 SVGAGI. With V trimmed by 6 bases and J by 3 bases, 5 bases remained unmatched. CDR3 length: 14 amino acids. Written as DNA, the CDR3 is TGTGCCAGCAGGAAAGGACAGGGAACAGATACGCAGTATTTT. It codes for CASRKGQGTDTQYF.

This clone has a handful of counts. The rearrangement uses TRBV5-4 and TRBJ1-2; D is perhaps TRBD1 (6 bases). The CDR3 sequence is 14 residues long. Germline V CDR1 and CDR2: SGHNT, YYREEE (reference sequence). The V and J ends lost 3 bases and 0 bases respectively, with 9 bases between them. The CDR3 nucleotides are TGTGCCAGCAGCTCGGACAGTCCTAACTATGGCTACACCTTC. Residues: CASSSDSPNYGYTF. Combining the CDR3 with reference TRBV5-4 and TRBJ1-2 gives the whole variable domain ETGVTQSPTHLIKTRGQQVTLRCSSQSGHNTVSWYQQALGQGPQFIFQYYREEENGRGNFPPRFSGLQFPNYSSELNVNALELDDSALYLCASSSDSPNYGYTFGSGTRLTVV.

This chain joins TRBV28 and TRBJ1-6; 7 positions agree with TRBD1. V dropped 8 bases and J dropped 11; count of bases not matched to a gene: 15. This CDR3 is 15 amino acids long. In germline, CDR1 is MDHEN, CDR2 SYDVKM. The CDR3: CASSGPPGQDPPLHF. CDR3 in DNA: TGTGCCAGCTCGGGTCCACCAGGACAGGATCCACCCCTCCACTTT. The whole variable domain, remainder taken from reference TRBV28 and TRBJ1-6, is DVKVTQSSRYLVKRTGEKVFLECVQDMDHENMFWYRQDPGLGLRLIYFSYDVKMKEKGDIPEGYSVSREKKERFSLILESASTNQTSMYLCASSGPPGQDPPLHFGNGTRLTVT.

The sample holds a few counts of this clone. This sequence joins TRBV28 and TRBJ2-5; 8 positions match TRBD2. The trim removed 6 bases at V and 5 bases at J, leaving 5 bases unmatched. Per the germline V gene, CDR1 is MDHEN and CDR2 is SYDVKM. This CDR3 comprises 13 residues. The CDR3 nucleotides read TGTGCCAGCAGCGTCGGGGGGGGTGAGACCCAGTACTTC. Protein: CASSVGGGETQYF.

This clone has a handful of counts. The chain carries TRBV5-6 and TRBJ1-2, with D possibly matching TRBD1 (6 bases). V shed 4 bases and J shed 1 base, with 23 bases lying between them. Germline V gives CDR1 SGHDT, CDR2 YYEEEE. This CDR3 is built from 18 residues. CDR3 nucleotides: TGTGCCAGCAGCGATAGCCAGGACAGTCCGAGGAGTAACTATGGCTACACCTTC. Its translation is CASSDSQDSPRSNYGYTF.

Of note for this clone: Other DNA sequences in the sample encode the same CDR3. The rearrangement uses TRBV20-1 and TRBJ2-3, with D perhaps TRBD2 (5 bases). V dropped 6 bases and J dropped 6 bases, with 7 bases sitting between them. This CDR3 has 10 residues. CDR1 is DFQATT, CDR2 SNEGSKA, per germline (reference sequence). The DNA for the CDR3 is TGCAGTGCCCGGAGGGATACGCAGTATTTT. Its translation is CSARRDTQYF.

The rearrangement links TRBV7-2 to TRBJ2-3; 15 positions match TRBD2. V was clipped by 3 bases and J by 3 bases; unmatched bases: 7. The CDR3 runs 18 residues. Germline-derived CDR1 and CDR2 are SGHTA and FQGNSA. CDR3 DNA sequence: TGTGCCAGCAGCTTTGCCCTTGGACTAGCGGGGGGGACAGATACGCAGTATTTT. Protein product: CASSFALGLAGGTDTQYF.

The chain joins TRBV7-2 to TRBJ2-4, with TRBD1 identical over 7 bases. The ends lost 6 bases at V and 4 bases at J; junction bases unmatched: 6. The germline CDR1 and CDR2 sequences are SGHTA and FQGNSA. There are 14 residues in the CDR3. This CDR3 is CASSSGTVKNIQYF. CDR3 in DNA: TGTGCCAGCAGTTCCGGGACAGTTAAAAACATTCAGTACTTC.

This clone was detected only a few times. The chain uses TRBV6-5 and TRBJ1-5; D uncertain. The germline gives CDR1 MNHEY, CDR2 SVGAGI. Between the trimmed V and J ends, which lost 5 bases and 6 bases, there was a span of 14 bases. This CDR3 is 14 amino acids long. As DNA, the CDR3 is TGTGCCAGCAGTGGCGACCACGTTGGTCAGCCCCAGCATTTT. It encodes CASSGDHVGQPQHF.

The DNA for the CDR3 is TGTGCCAGCAGTCTTCGGTTCAGGGCCGCTGGGGAGCTGTTTTTT. Encoded protein: CASSLRFRAAGELFF. V gene TRBV27 combines with J gene TRBJ2-2; maybe TRBD1 (5 bases). CDR1 is MNHEY and CDR2 is SMNVEV in the germline V gene (reference sequence). The CDR3 totals 15 residues. V lost 5 bases to trimming and J lost 8 bases, with 18 bases between them.